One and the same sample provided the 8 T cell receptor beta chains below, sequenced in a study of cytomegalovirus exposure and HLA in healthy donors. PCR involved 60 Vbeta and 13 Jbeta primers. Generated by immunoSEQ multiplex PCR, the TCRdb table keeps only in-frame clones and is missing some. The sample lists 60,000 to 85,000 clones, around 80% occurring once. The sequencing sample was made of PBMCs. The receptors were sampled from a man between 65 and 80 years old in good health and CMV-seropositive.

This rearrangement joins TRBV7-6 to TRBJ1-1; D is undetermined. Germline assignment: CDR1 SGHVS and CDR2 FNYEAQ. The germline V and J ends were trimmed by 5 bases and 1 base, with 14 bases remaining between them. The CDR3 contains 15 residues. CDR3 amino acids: CASSLRSEQNTEAFF. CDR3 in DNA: TGTGCCAGCAGCCTAAGGAGTGAACAGAACACTGAAGCTTTCTTT.

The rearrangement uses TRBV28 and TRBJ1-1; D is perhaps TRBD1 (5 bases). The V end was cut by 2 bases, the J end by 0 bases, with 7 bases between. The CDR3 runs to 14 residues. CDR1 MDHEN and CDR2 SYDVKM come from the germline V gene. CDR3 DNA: TGTGCCAGCAGTTTACCCAGGGTGAACACTGAAGCTTTCTTT. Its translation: CASSLPRVNTEAFF.

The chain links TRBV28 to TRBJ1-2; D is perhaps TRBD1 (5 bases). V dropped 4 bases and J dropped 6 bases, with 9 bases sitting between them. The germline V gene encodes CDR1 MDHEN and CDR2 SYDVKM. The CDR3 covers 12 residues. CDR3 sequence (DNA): TGTGCCAGCAGTTCGGGGGTTGATGGCTACACCTTC. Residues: CASSSGVDGYTF.

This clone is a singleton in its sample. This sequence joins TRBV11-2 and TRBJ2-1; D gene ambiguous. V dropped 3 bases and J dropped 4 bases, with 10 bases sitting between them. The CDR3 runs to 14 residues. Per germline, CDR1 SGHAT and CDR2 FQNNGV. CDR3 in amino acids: CASSFPFSYNEQFF. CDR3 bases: TGTGCCAGCAGCTTCCCTTTCAGTTACAATGAGCAGTTCTTC. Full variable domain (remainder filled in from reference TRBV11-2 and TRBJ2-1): EAGVAQSPRYKIIEKRQSVAFWCNPISGHATLYWYQQILGQGPKLLIQFQNNGVVDDSQLPKDRFSAERLKGVDSTLKIQPAKLEDSAVYLCASSFPFSYNEQFFGPGTRLTVL.

In DNA, the CDR3 is TGTGCCAGCAGTGAGAGGGCCGGGGAGCTGTTTTTT. Residues: CASSERAGELFF. V is TRBV2 and J is TRBJ2-2, with TRBD2 as a possible D gene (5 bases). The CDR3 is made up of 12 amino acids. The germline V and J ends were trimmed by 3 bases and 6 bases, with 5 bases remaining between them. CDR1 SNHLY and CDR2 FYNNEI come from the germline V gene.

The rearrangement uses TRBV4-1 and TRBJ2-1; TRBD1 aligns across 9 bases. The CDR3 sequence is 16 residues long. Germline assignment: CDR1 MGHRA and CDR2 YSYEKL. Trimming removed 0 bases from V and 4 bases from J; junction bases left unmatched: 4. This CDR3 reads CASSQEGTGKYNEQFF. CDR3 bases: TGCGCCAGCAGCCAAGAGGGGACAGGGAAGTACAATGAGCAGTTCTTC.

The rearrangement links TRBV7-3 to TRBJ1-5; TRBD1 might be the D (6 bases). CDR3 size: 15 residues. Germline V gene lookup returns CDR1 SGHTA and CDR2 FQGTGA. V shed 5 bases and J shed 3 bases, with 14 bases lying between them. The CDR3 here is CASSIQGEDNQPQHF. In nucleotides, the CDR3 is TGTGCCAGCAGCATACAGGGAGAAGACAATCAGCCCCAGCATTTT.

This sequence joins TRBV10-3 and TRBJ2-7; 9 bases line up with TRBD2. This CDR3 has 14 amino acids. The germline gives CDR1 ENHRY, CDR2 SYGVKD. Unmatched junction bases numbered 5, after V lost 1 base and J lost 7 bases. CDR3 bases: TGTGCCATCAGTGAGTTAGCGGGAGTTAATGAGCAGTACTTC. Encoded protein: CAISELAGVNEQYF.